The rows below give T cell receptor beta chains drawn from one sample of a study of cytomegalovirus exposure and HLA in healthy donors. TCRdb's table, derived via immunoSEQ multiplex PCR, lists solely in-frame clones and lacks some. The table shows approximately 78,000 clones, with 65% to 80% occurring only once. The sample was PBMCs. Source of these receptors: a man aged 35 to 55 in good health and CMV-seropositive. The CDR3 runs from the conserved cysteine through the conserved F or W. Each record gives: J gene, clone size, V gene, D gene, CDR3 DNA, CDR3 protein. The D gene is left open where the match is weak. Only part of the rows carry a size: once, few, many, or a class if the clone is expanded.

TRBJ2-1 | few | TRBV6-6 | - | TGTGCCAGCAGTCGAACGGGGGAAGGGAATGAGCAGTTCTTC | CASSRTGEGNEQFF
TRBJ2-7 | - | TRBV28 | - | TGTGCCAGCAGTTCCCCCTACGAGCAGTACTTC | CASSSPYEQYF
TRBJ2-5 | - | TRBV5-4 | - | TGTGCCAGCAGCTTGGGCCAGGGCCACCAAGAGACCCAGTACTTC | CASSLGQGHQETQYF
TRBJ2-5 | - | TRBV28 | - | TGTGCCAGCAGTGAGAGAAGTCCAGGGTCGCAAGAGACCCAGTACTTC | CASSERSPGSQETQYF
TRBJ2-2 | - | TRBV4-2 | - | TGTGCCAGCAGCCAGCGGCAGGGGACCGGGGAGCTGTTTTTT | CASSQRQGTGELFF
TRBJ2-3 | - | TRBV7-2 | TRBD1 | TGTGCCAGCAGCTTAAGACAGGGGCACACAGATACGCAGTATTTT | CASSLRQGHTDTQYF
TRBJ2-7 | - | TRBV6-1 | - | TGTGCCGGAGGACGGACCGCCTACGAGCAGTACTTC | CAGGRTAYEQYF
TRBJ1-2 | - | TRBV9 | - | TGTGCCAGCAGCGTAGAAGGACAGACCTATGGCTACACCTTC | CASSVEGQTYGYTF
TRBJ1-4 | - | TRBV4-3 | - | TGCGCCAGCAGCCAACAAGGCGGTAGCGCAACTAATGAAAAACTGTTTTTT | CASSQQGGSATNEKLFF
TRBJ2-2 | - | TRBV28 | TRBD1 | TGTGCCAGCAGTTTCAGGGGGCGCGGGCCCGGGGAGCTGTTTTTT | CASSFRGRGPGELFF
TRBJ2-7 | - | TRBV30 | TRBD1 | TGTGCCTGGAGATGGACAGGGGGTACCTACGAGCAGTACTTC | CAWRWTGGTYEQYF
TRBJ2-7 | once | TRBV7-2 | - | TGTGCCAGCAGCCAAGGCGGTAGCCTCGGCGAGCAGTACTTC | CASSQGGSLGEQYF
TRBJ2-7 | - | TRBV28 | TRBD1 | TGTGCCAGCAGTGCCGGGACAGGGGGAGCAAAGGGGTACTTC | CASSAGTGGAKGYF
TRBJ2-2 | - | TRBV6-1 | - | TGTGCCAGCAGTGTGCCTAGCGTCACCGGGGAGCTGTTTTTT | CASSVPSVTGELFF
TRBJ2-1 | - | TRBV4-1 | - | TGCGCCAGCAGCCAAGATCTCGTGGGGGGATCCTACAATGAGCAGTTCTTC | CASSQDLVGGSYNEQFF
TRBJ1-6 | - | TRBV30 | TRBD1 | TGTGCCTGGAATCAGGGGGCTGGATCCTATAATTCACCCCTCCACTTT | CAWNQGAGSYNSPLHF
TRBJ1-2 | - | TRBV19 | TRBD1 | TGTGCCAGTAGTCGGGACTTCACCCAGGGGGGCAACTATGGCTACACCTTC | CASSRDFTQGGNYGYTF
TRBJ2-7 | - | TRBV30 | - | TGTGCCTGGAGTGTCATGGCCTCCGAGCAGTACTTC | CAWSVMASEQYF
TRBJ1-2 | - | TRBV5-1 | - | TGCGCCAGCAGCTTGGCCCCAGCATGGAGATACGATGGCTACACCTTC | CASSLAPAWRYDGYTF
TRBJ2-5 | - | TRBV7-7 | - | TGTGCTAGCAGCTCGCGTGTTGCCGGGACCCAGTACTTC | CASSSRVAGTQYF
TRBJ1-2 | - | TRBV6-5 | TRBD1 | TGTGCCAGCAGCGAGGGACAGGGGGACGGCTACACCTTC | CASSEGQGDGYTF
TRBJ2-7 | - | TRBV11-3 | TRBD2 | TGTGCCAGCAGCTTTCGTAGCGGGGGGCACTCCTACGAGCAGTACTTC | CASSFRSGGHSYEQYF
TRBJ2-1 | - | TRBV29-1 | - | TGCAGCGCCGAGGACAGCGGTACTCGGAATGAGCAGTTCTTC | CSAEDSGTRNEQFF
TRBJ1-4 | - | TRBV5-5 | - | TGTGCCAGCAGCTTGGTGGCGGGGCTGAAGAAAGGACTGTTTTTT | CASSLVAGLKKGLFF
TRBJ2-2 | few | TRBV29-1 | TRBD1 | TGCAGCGGAGGACAGGGTGACACCGGGGAGCTGTTTTTT | CSGGQGDTGELFF
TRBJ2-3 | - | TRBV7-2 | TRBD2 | TGTGCCAGCAGGCCATCAGGCGGGGGGACAGATACGCAGTATTTT | CASRPSGGGTDTQYF
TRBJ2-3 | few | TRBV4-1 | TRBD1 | TGCGCCAGCAGCCGTATCCGGGACAGGGGGCCAGATACGCAGTATTTT | CASSRIRDRGPDTQYF
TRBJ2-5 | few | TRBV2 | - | TGTGCCAGCACCCGAAGCGAGGGAGAGACCCAGTACTTC | CASTRSEGETQYF
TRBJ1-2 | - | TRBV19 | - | TGTGCCAGTAGTAGAGGTAGGGAGGGAGACGACTATGGCTACACCTTC | CASSRGREGDDYGYTF
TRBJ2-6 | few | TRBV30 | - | - | CACYGCRTGATSSGANVLTF
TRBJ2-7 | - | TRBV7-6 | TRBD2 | TGTGCCAGCAGCTTAGAGCTTGACGGGGGGGCCTGGAGCGAGCAGTACTTC | CASSLELDGGAWSEQYF
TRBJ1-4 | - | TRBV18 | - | TGTGCCACCATCAGACTGTTTTTT | CATIRLFF
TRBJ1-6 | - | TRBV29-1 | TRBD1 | TGCAGCATCCGACAGGGTAGGAATTCACCCCTCCACTTT | CSIRQGRNSPLHF
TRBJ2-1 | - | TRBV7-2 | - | TGTGCCAGCAGCCAGGACGGAGGACCCAATGAGCAGTTCTTC | CASSQDGGPNEQFF
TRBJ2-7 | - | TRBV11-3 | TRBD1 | TGTGCCAGCAGCCACAAGGACAGGGGGGCCTACGAGCAGTACTTC | CASSHKDRGAYEQYF
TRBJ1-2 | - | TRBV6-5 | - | TGTGCCAGCAGTTGGAGAAACAGGGATGGCTACACCTTC | CASSWRNRDGYTF
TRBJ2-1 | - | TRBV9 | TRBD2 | TGTGCCAGCAGCGGCTTTGCGGCGGGGGGGCTCAATGAGCAGTTCTTC | CASSGFAAGGLNEQFF
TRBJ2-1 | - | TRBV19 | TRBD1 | TGTGCCAGTAGTATGGGGACAGTCAATGAGCAGTTCTTC | CASSMGTVNEQFF